The subject of this entry is one T cell receptor beta chain. Its antigen is undetermined. Since it is a stray read in a library aimed at alpha chains, this beta chain has a size that is not meaningful. The record originates from a study of spatial heterogeneity in lung cancer. Study-wide context: Consistent detection of more beta-chain than alpha-chain sequences was observed.

Noted time point: sample taken at primary tumor resection. Researchers sequenced whole RNA taken from tumor, nontumor lung or frozen PBMC without sorting. Findings and limits, study-wide: Blood contained ubiquitous expanded tumor TCRs more at resection than at follow-up.

This CDR3 is 12 amino acids long. With 6 bases removed from V and 9 bases from J, the gap between germline ends came to 12 bases. Every molecule of TCR cDNA had its own unique molecular identifier. Each CDR3 protein gets one entry after TCRdb re-called the 5' RACE reads with MiXCR. The sample includes thousands of distinct CDR3 sequences, roughly 50% seen only once; the top ten take more than 60%. This clonotype was sampled from a female donor with early-stage non-small cell lung cancer. This material consisted of PBMCs, taken at surgery. The chain is built from TRBV12-3 or TRBV12-4 and TRBJ2-1, with D perhaps matching TRBD2 (6 bases). The CDR3 DNA sequence: TGTGCCAGCAGACGTACTAGCCTTGAGCAGTTCTTC. Amino acid sequence: CASRRTSLEQFF.